This T cell receptor beta chain was identified in a study of early T cells in non-severe SARS-CoV-2 infection. For the study at large: RNA in bulk from unsorted whole blood was sequenced, and chains were unpaired.

The TCR library protocol was used to attach unique molecular identifiers. These identifiers were attached to individual cDNA molecules. In TCRdb, the 5' RACE reads were re-called with MiXCR into one record per CDR3 protein. Among 45,000 to 70,000 distinct CDR3 sequences listed, roughly 7.8% were seen once. This clonotype appeared many times. The antigen is undetermined. Whole-study findings and limits: VDJdb-based annotation leaned toward anti-spike CD8 responses and missed private and CD4 specificities.

The CDR3 runs to 12 residues. Trimming left V 1 base short and J 15 bases short, with 10 bases between. Germline CDR1 is SEHNR and CDR2 is FQNEAQ (reference sequence). The sequencing used whole blood, collected at baseline. The rearrangement uses TRBV7-9 and TRBJ1-6; no reliable D call. The TCR sequence derives from an adult who was a healthcare worker with PCR-confirmed SARS-CoV-2 infection or an uninfected control (not recorded which). The CDR3 DNA reads as TGTGCCAGCAGCTTAGGAGCAGAAGACCTCCACTTT. Translation: CASSLGAEDLHF.